Shown below are 19 T cell receptor beta chains from a single sample sequenced in a study of T cell responses to AZD1222 COVID-19 vaccine. The assay was immunoSEQ multiplex PCR, and TCRdb's table has in-frame clones only and misses some. This table has over 100,000 clones, just over 85% appearing once. The sample was peripheral blood, taken on day 0 of AZD1222 vaccination. The receptor source for this set is an adult in good health.

The rearrangement uses TRBV7-9 and TRBJ2-7; unclear D gene. This CDR3 comprises 13 residues. The V end was cut by 2 bases, the J end by 0 bases, with 5 bases between. Germline values: CDR1 SEHNR, CDR2 FQNEAQ (reference sequence). CDR3 protein: CASSLTFSYEQYF. The CDR3 DNA reads as TGTGCCAGCAGCTTAACGTTCTCCTACGAGCAGTACTTC.

The chain couples TRBV14 to TRBJ1-4; D unresolved. V lost 6 bases and J lost 0, with 11 bases in between. This CDR3 has 15 amino acids. Germline V gene sequence: CDR1 SGHDN, CDR2 FVKESK. CDR3 sequence (DNA): TGTGCCAGCAGACGAACCGGGACAACTAATGAAAAACTGTTTTTT. It yields the protein CASRRTGTTNEKLFF. Supplemented by reference TRBV14 and TRBJ1-4, the full variable domain reads EAGVTQFPSHSVIEKGQTVTLRCDPISGHDNLYWYRRVMGKEIKFLLHFVKESKQDESGMPNNRFLAERTGGTYSTLKVQPAELEDSGVYFCASRRTGTTNEKLFFGSGTQLSVL.

The V and J genes are TRBV7-8 and TRBJ2-1; TRBD1 is a possible D gene (6 bases). Germline V CDR1 and CDR2: SGHVS, FQNEAQ. Trimming shortened V by 5 bases and J by 2 bases, and 10 bases separated the two germline ends. This CDR3 has 14 residues. This CDR3 reads CASSPGQTYNEQFF. CDR3 coding DNA: TGTGCCAGCAGCCCTGGACAGACCTACAATGAGCAGTTCTTC.

The chain is built from TRBV4-1 and TRBJ1-3; D gene uncertain. V was cut by 1 base and J by 0 bases, with 13 bases left in between. CDR3 length equals 17 residues. Germline assignment: CDR1 MGHRA and CDR2 YSYEKL. This CDR3 is CASSQGSAPVSGNTIYF. CDR3 bases: TGCGCCAGCAGCCAAGGCTCGGCACCCGTCTCTGGAAACACCATATATTTT.

Worth noting for this clone: At one end, the junction sequence differs from germline, possibly due to a read error. This chain connects TRBV7-7 to TRBJ2-5, with TRBD2 identical over 10 bases. Germline values: CDR1 SSHAT, CDR2 FNYEAQ (reference sequence). The CDR3 is 16 residues long. The CDR3 DNA sequence: TGTGCTAGCAGCTTAGGATTAGCGGGGGGTGAAGAGACCCAGTACTTC. This codes for CASSLGLAGGEETQYF.

This clone appeared a single time. CDR3 amino acids: CASSPNRRSYEQYF. CDR3 DNA sequence: TGTGCCAGCTCGCCGAACCGCAGGTCCTACGAGCAGTACTTC. The J gene is TRBJ2-7, the V gene TRBV18; D call uncertain. V lost 6 bases and J 1 base, leaving 13 bases between the germline ends. CDR1 is KGHSH, CDR2 LQKENI, per germline. The CDR3 has 14 amino acids.

The chain links TRBV18 to TRBJ1-3; TRBD1 agrees at 7 bases. V lost 3 bases and J lost 6; bases outside the gene matches: 5. From germline, CDR1 is KGHSH and CDR2 LQKENI. The CDR3 consists of 14 residues. The CDR3 DNA reads TGTGCCAGCTCACCCTCCGGGACAGAAAACACCATATATTTT. It encodes CASSPSGTENTIYF.

This clone was found a few times. One end of the junction fails to match germline, which may point to a read error. This chain uses TRBV27 with TRBJ2-7; D is uncertain. The CDR3 is 13 amino acids. Per the germline V gene, CDR1 is MNHEY and CDR2 is SMNVEV (reference sequence). This CDR3 is CASSSRPPAEQYF. CDR3 in DNA: TGTGCCAGTAGTTCACGGCCTCCGGCCGAGCAGTACTTC.

CDR3 DNA: TGTGCCAGCAGCCAAGGAGGGACAGGGGGAGGAAATGGCTACACCTTC. Amino acid sequence: CASSQGGTGGGNGYTF. The chain employs TRBV14 and TRBJ1-2; TRBD1 aligns across 11 bases. This CDR3 has 16 residues. V lost 1 base to trimming and J lost 6 bases; unmatched junction nucleotides: 7. Germline V gene data show CDR1 as SGHDN and CDR2 as FVKESK.

The genes are TRBV6-5 and TRBJ2-1; TRBD1 is a possible D gene (6 bases). V was clipped by 2 bases and J by 0 bases, with 8 bases between them. The CDR3 sequence is 15 residues long. The germline CDR1 and CDR2 sequences are MNHEY and SVGAGI. DNA for the CDR3: TGTGCCAGCAGTTACCAGGGGAGCTCCTACAATGAGCAGTTCTTC. Its protein is CASSYQGSSYNEQFF.

V usage is TRBV27 and J usage is TRBJ2-7, with 14 positions matching TRBD2. This CDR3 is 14 amino acids long. V lost 7 bases, J lost 3 bases, and 2 bases stayed unmatched. CDR1 is MNHEY, CDR2 SMNVEV, per germline (reference sequence). CDR3 bases: TGTGCCAGCAAAGGGACTAGCGGGAGCTACGAGCAGTACTTC. Its translation: CASKGTSGSYEQYF.

This clone was seen a single time. The rearrangement uses TRBV7-3 and TRBJ2-7; 10 nucleotides align to TRBD1. Germline CDR1 and CDR2: SGHTA and FQGTGA. The CDR3 sequence is 15 residues long. V was pared by 2 bases and J by 8 bases, with 9 bases of the junction left unmatched. CDR3 coding DNA: TGTGCCAGCAGCTTAGAGGACAGGGGGACCTCGCAGCAGTACTTC. Encoded protein: CASSLEDRGTSQQYF.

The chain couples TRBV12-3 or TRBV12-4 to TRBJ2-7; 8 bases fit TRBD2. The junction had 5 bases not matched to a gene; V was cut back by 6 bases and J by 4 bases. There are 13 residues in the CDR3. DNA of the CDR3: TGTGCCAGCAGGCGGGGGGTCGGATACGAGCAGTACTTC. Translating gives CASRRGVGYEQYF.

This chain uses TRBV5-4 with TRBJ2-6; D tentatively fits TRBD1 or TRBD2 (5 bases each). Germline-derived CDR1 and CDR2 are SGHNT and YYREEE (reference sequence). The V and J ends lost 4 bases and 4 bases respectively, with 12 bases between them. CDR3 length: 15 residues. The CDR3 region is CASSRGRVGANVLTF. The CDR3, as DNA: TGTGCCAGCAGCCGGGGACGGGTAGGGGCCAACGTCCTGACTTTC.

This chain links TRBV27 with TRBJ2-1, with D possibly being TRBD1 or TRBD2 (6 bases each). There are 14 residues in the CDR3. V was clipped by 3 bases and J by 14 bases, with 20 bases between them. Germline V lookup: CDR1 MNHEY, CDR2 SMNVEV (reference sequence). The CDR3 nucleotides are TGTGCCAGCAGTTTGGTGGGGGGCCGGGGGCACGAGTTCTTC. It specifies CASSLVGGRGHEFF.

This chain connects TRBV3-1 (or the pseudogene TRBV3-2) to TRBJ2-3; possibly TRBD1 for D (6 bases). Germline V gene lookup returns CDR1 LGHDT and CDR2 YNNKEL (reference sequence). V lost 0 bases to trimming and J lost 2 bases, with 9 bases between them. CDR3 length: 15 amino acids. The CDR3 here is CASSQEDRFTDTQYF. The CDR3, as DNA: TGTGCCAGCAGCCAAGAGGACAGATTCACAGATACGCAGTATTTT.

V gene TRBV7-2 combines with J gene TRBJ2-2; 7 bases are shared with TRBD1. Per the germline V gene, CDR1 is SGHTA and CDR2 is FQGNSA. This CDR3 spans 16 amino acids. V lost 2 bases, J lost 6 bases, and 9 bases stayed unmatched. The chain's CDR3 is CASSLSGTVSAGELFF. CDR3 coding DNA: TGTGCCAGCAGCTTATCCGGGACAGTCTCAGCCGGGGAGCTGTTTTTT.

This clone has a single count. The chain joins TRBV21-1 to TRBJ2-2. TRBV21-1 is a documented pseudogene. There are 16 residues in the CDR3. The CDR3 region is CASSNIGNSNTGELFF. The CDR3 coding sequence is TGTGCCAGCAGCAATATAGGGAATTCGAACACCGGGGAGCTGTTTTTT.

V and J are TRBV7-2 and TRBJ1-2, with D maybe TRBD1 (5 bases). Germline V gene data show CDR1 as SGHTA and CDR2 as FQGNSA. Trimming removed 5 bases at V and 3 bases at J, with 13 bases between. This CDR3 has 14 residues. The CDR3 sequence: CASSTPGAYYGYTF. CDR3 sequence (DNA): TGTGCCAGCAGCACCCCTGGGGCTTACTATGGCTACACCTTC.